This T cell receptor beta chain was identified during a study of blood T cell repertoires in COVID-19. Authors' data handling: Nucleated cell number was recorded as an estimate derived from reference gene primer amplification. Clones were read by immunoSEQ multiplex PCR, and TCRdb kept only the in-frame ones, dropping some. D and trimming were read from the DNA, whereas the V and J calls and clone size are those reported in that table. This table holds about 190,000 clones, under 80% found once. The CDR3 is made up of 16 amino acids. Per the germline V gene, CDR1 is KGHSH and CDR2 is LQKENI. Deletions cut 0 bases from V and 6 bases from J, with 14 bases between. The table lists this clone with a few counts.

This receptor was taken from a man aged 50-60 years who had recovered from COVID-19. Sample: peripheral blood. The chain employs TRBV18 and TRBJ1-4, with D possibly TRBD1 on 6 matching bases. This CDR3 is CASSPPGAGTHEKLFF. In DNA form, the CDR3 reads TGTGCCAGCTCACCACCGGGGGCCGGAACCCATGAAAAACTGTTTTTT.